This T cell receptor (beta chain) derives from a study of cytomegalovirus exposure and HLA in healthy donors. Whole-study results and caveats: An analysis that came later showed most CMV-associated TCR beta chains appearing HLA-restricted. Researchers had no immune exposure information except CMV serostatus available. Within an earlier analysis, most TCR beta V segments proved productive either about 87% or about 30% of the time.

Per the germline V gene, CDR1 is MNHEY and CDR2 is SMNVEV (reference sequence). There are 13 residues in the CDR3. With 5 bases removed from V and 3 bases from J, the gap between germline ends came to 8 bases. As concerns this clone: As yet, its antigen is unknown.

13 Jbeta primers and 60 Vbeta primers were used for the PCR. Original processing methods: In a later analysis, roughly 10 million of tens of millions of unique beta chains occurred in at least two donors. The data were produced by immunoSEQ multiplex PCR, yet TCRdb's version contains in-frame clones alone and is incomplete. V, J and clone size derive from that table, while D and trimming were established from the DNA sequence. The profile shows 150,000 to 200,000 clones, 75% to 85% of them singletons. This receptor was taken from a man aged 25 to 40 in good health and CMV-seropositive. The chain couples TRBV27 to TRBJ1-5; D is unresolved. The sample consisted of PBMCs. CDR3 nucleotide sequence: TGTGCCAGCAGTCCGCGATACAATCAGCCCCAGCATTTT. This sequence encodes CASSPRYNQPQHF.